These 11 T cell receptor beta chains originate from one sample sequenced in a study of cytomegalovirus exposure and HLA in healthy donors. With 60 Vbeta and 13 Jbeta primers, the PCR was carried out. The assay was immunoSEQ multiplex PCR, and TCRdb's table has in-frame clones only and misses some. This sample has about 160,000 clones, with roughly 85% found just once. Material for sequencing was PBMCs. The receptors originated from a man younger than 35 in good health and CMV-seropositive.

This clone was detected once. The chain is built from TRBV11-1 and TRBJ2-1; 10 bases are shared with TRBD2. Germline V CDR1 and CDR2: SGHAT, FQDESV (reference sequence). This CDR3 spans 18 amino acids. Unmatched junction bases numbered 9, after V lost 1 base and J lost 3 bases. The CDR3 nucleotides read TGTGCCAGCAGCTTAGAGGCTAGCGGGAGCAATTACTACAATGAGCAGTTCTTC. Protein product: CASSLEASGSNYYNEQFF.

This clone came up a few times. The chain employs TRBV6-5 and TRBJ2-7; 9 bases align to TRBD1. Germline assignment: CDR1 MNHEY and CDR2 SVGAGI. Trimming at V came to 8 bases and at J to 6 bases, leaving 11 bases not matched to a gene. The CDR3 runs 14 residues. This chain's CDR3 is CASGAGTGIFEQYF. The DNA for the CDR3 is TGTGCCAGCGGTGCCGGGACAGGGATATTCGAGCAGTACTTC.

This clone was seen more than once but under ten times. The rearrangement joins TRBV19 to TRBJ2-5; D uncertain. The germline V gene encodes CDR1 LNHDA and CDR2 SQIVND (reference sequence). CDR3 length: 13 amino acids. With 5 bases removed from V and 0 bases from J, the gap between germline ends came to 7 bases. The CDR3 protein is CASSGRYQETQYF. The DNA of the CDR3 is TGTGCCAGTAGTGGTCGGTACCAAGAGACCCAGTACTTC.

The chain carries TRBV7-2 and TRBJ2-7, with 8 bases that match TRBD2. This CDR3 contains 14 residues. The J segment lost 3 bases and the V segment lost 5 bases, leaving 6 bases of the junction unmatched. Germline V gene sequence: CDR1 SGHTA, CDR2 FQGNSA. The CDR3 bases are TGTGCCAGCAGCCCCCGGGGGGGCTTCTACGAGCAGTACTTC. Residues: CASSPRGGFYEQYF. The variable domain in full, completed from reference TRBV7-2 and TRBJ2-7, reads GAGVSQSPSNKVTEKGKDVELRCDPISGHTALYWYRQSLGQGLEFLIYFQGNSAPDKSGLPSDRFSAERTGGSVSTLTIQRTQQEDSAVYLCASSPRGGFYEQYFGPGTRLTVT.

Only a few counts were recorded for this clone. For the CDR3, the DNA is TGTGCCAGCAGCTTGGGACGGAGTGAAAAACTGTTTTTT. Its translation: CASSLGRSEKLFF. The chain combines TRBV5-8 with TRBJ1-4, with D unclear. This CDR3 comprises 13 residues. V shed 0 bases and J shed 7 bases, with 7 bases lying between them. Germline CDR1 and CDR2: SGHTS and YDEGEE.

DNA for the CDR3: TGTGCCAGCAGTCTACACGGGGGGCTAGCGTCCTCACCCCTCCACTTT. The encoded protein is CASSLHGGLASSPLHF. The chain carries TRBV27 and TRBJ1-6; D is perhaps TRBD1 (6 bases). Germline V gene lookup returns CDR1 MNHEY and CDR2 SMNVEV (reference sequence). This CDR3 region has 16 residues. Trimming left V 5 bases short and J 10 bases short, with 21 bases between.

The chain couples TRBV9 to TRBJ1-1, with D maybe TRBD1 (6 bases). V was shortened by 3 bases and J by 0 bases, with 9 bases between the two germline ends. This CDR3 has 14 amino acids. Germline V lookup: CDR1 SGDLS, CDR2 YYNGEE. CDR3: CASSGGDMNTEAFF. CDR3 bases: TGTGCCAGCAGCGGAGGGGACATGAACACTGAAGCTTTCTTT.

As regards this clone: The junction differs from germline at one of its ends, possibly a read error. Other DNA sequences in the same sample also yield this CDR3. This sequence joins TRBV5-6 and TRBJ1-5; D call uncertain. Germline assignment: CDR1 SGHDT and CDR2 YYEEEE. The CDR3 contains 14 residues. CDR3: CASSFSGTNQPQHF. CDR3 nucleotides: TGTGCCAGTAGCTTTTCAGGAACCAATCAGCCCCAGCATTTT.

V is TRBV2 and J is TRBJ1-6; a possible D gene is TRBD1 (6 bases). The V gene's germline CDR1 is SNHLY and CDR2 FYNNEI. V lost 5 bases, J lost 7 bases, and 15 bases lay in between. This CDR3 has 15 amino acids. The CDR3, as DNA: TGTGCCAGCAGTCCCCGGACAGAGAGCAATTCACCCCTCCACTTT. This sequence encodes CASSPRTESNSPLHF.

The chain links TRBV6-5 to TRBJ2-1, with D perhaps TRBD2 (6 bases). V was clipped by 5 bases and J by 12 bases, with 14 bases between them. The CDR3 spans 12 residues. Germline CDR1 MNHEY, CDR2 SVGAGI. This CDR3 reads CASSASGTLQFF. CDR3 DNA sequence: TGTGCCAGCAGTGCGTCCGGGACTCTGCAGTTCTTC.

The chain couples TRBV15 to TRBJ2-7; tentative D call: TRBD2 (6 bases). The CDR3 is 15 residues long. Trimming removed 3 bases from V and 6 bases from J, with 18 bases in between. CDR1 is LNHNV, CDR2 YYDKDF, per germline (reference sequence). This CDR3 is CATSSTTSRTLEQYF. The DNA for the CDR3 is TGTGCCACCAGCAGCACGACTAGTCGAACGCTCGAGCAGTACTTC.